These T cell receptor beta chains were read from a single sample in a study of lymphopenia after photon versus proton radiotherapy. Clones were sequenced by immunoSEQ multiplex PCR, and TCRdb holds only the in-frame ones, with some missing. Of tens of thousands of clones listed, over 70% are singletons. The sample was peripheral blood, taken from a patient treated with proton-based radiotherapy. The receptors stem from an older man with esophageal cancer. CDR3s include the opening cysteine and the closing phenylalanine or tryptophan. Each record gives: D gene, V gene, J gene, clone size, CDR3 DNA, CDR3 protein. The D gene is left open where the match is weak. Only some rows state a clone size, as once, few, many or a class for expanded clones.

>TRBD1|TRBV29-1|TRBJ1-1|medium-sized
TGCAGCGGAGGGACAGGGGAGAGAGCTTTCTTT
CSGGTGERAFF
>.|TRBV27|TRBJ1-1|.
TGTGCCAGCAGTTTGGGCAGGAACACTGAAGCTTTCTTT
CASSLGRNTEAFF
>.|TRBV19|TRBJ2-5|.
TGTGCCACCTCGACCTTGACAGGAAAAGAGACCCAGTACTTC
CATSTLTGKETQYF
>.|TRBV10-1|TRBJ2-1|.
TGCGCCAGCAGTGAGTCCGGGCGGGAAGTTTACAATGAGCAGTTCTTC
CASSESGREVYNEQFF
>.|TRBV27|TRBJ2-7|.
TGTGCCAGCAGGAGACTAGGGTCGCCCGAGCAGTACTTC
CASRRLGSPEQYF
>TRBD1|TRBV10-3|TRBJ2-7|.
TGTGCCATCAGTGGAGGGACAGGGGCCCACGAGCAGTACTTC
CAISGGTGAHEQYF
>.|TRBV6-1|TRBJ1-6|.
TGTGCCAGCAGTGCCGACAGGCGTGGTTCACCCCTCCACTTT
CASSADRRGSPLHF
>.|TRBV7-9|TRBJ2-7|.
TGTGCCAGCTCCACTGGGGTCCTAACGGTAGACGAGCAGTACTTC
CASSTGVLTVDEQYF
>.|TRBV7-2|TRBJ1-3|.
TGTGCCAGCAGCATGGGGACCTCTGGAAACACCATATATTTT
CASSMGTSGNTIYF
>TRBD1|TRBV30|TRBJ2-2|.
TGTGCCTGGAGCCTCCAGGGGGCGGACACCGGGGAGCTGTTTTTT
CAWSLQGADTGELFF
>TRBD1|TRBV30|TRBJ2-5|.
TGTGCCTGGAGCACGGGGACAGGCAATTCGGAGACCCAGTACTTC
CAWSTGTGNSETQYF
>.|TRBV7-9|TRBJ1-1|.
TGTGCCAGCAGCCGGGGACCGTTAGAGTCTGAAGCTTTCTTT
CASSRGPLESEAFF
>.|TRBV30|TRBJ2-5|once
TGTGCCTGGAGTGTACTCCAGCCCCAAGAGACCCAGTACTTC
CAWSVLQPQETQYF
>TRBD2|TRBV30|TRBJ2-2|once
TGTGCCTGGGGGGGACTAGCGGGAGTTCTGACCGGGGAGCTGTTTTTT
CAWGGLAGVLTGELFF
>.|TRBV10-3|TRBJ2-5|.
TGTGCCATCAGGCGGGACTCGCAAGAGACCCAGTACTTC
CAIRRDSQETQYF
>.|TRBV19|TRBJ2-1|once
TGTGCCAGTAGTAAGTCGGCTTGGTCCTACAATGAGCAGTTCTTC
CASSKSAWSYNEQFF
>TRBD1|TRBV5-5|TRBJ2-2|few
TGTGCCAGCAGCTCGCTCGGGACAGAGGAGCTGTTTTTT
CASSSLGTEELFF
>.|TRBV11-2|TRBJ1-1|.
TGTGCCAGCAGCTTTAACAGTCGGACTGAAGCTTTCTTT
CASSFNSRTEAFF
>TRBD2|TRBV19|TRBJ2-3|.
TGTGCCAGTGAAAGCGGGAGGGCCGGTGATACGCAGTATTTT
CASESGRAGDTQYF
>.|TRBV19|TRBJ2-1|once
TGTGCCAGTAGGTCCAACGGCGGGAATGAGCAGTTCTTC
CASRSNGGNEQFF
>.|TRBV11-2|TRBJ2-3|once
TGTGCCAGCAGCTTAAATCCCAGGAGCACAGATACGCAGTATTTT
CASSLNPRSTDTQYF
>.|TRBV29-1|TRBJ2-2|.
TGCAGCGTTATGAAAACCGGGGAGCTGTTTTTT
CSVMKTGELFF
>.|TRBV6-6|TRBJ2-2|once
TGTGCCAGCAGTTACGGGGGTCCTCCCAACGGGGAGCTGTTTTTT
CASSYGGPPNGELFF
>.|TRBV5-6|TRBJ2-7|.
TGTGCCAGCAGCTGGAGACGCTACGAGCAGTACTTC
CASSWRRYEQYF
>.|TRBV6-5|TRBJ2-7|.
TGTGCCAGCAGTCCAAGCTACGAGCAGTACTTC
CASSPSYEQYF
>.|TRBV9|TRBJ1-3|.
TGTGCCAGCAGCGGGAGGGAAGTCTCTGGAAACACCATATATTTT
CASSGREVSGNTIYF
>TRBD2|TRBV6-6|TRBJ2-5|.
TGTGCCAGCAGTCCTGGGACTAGCGGGGGGAAGACCCAGTACTTC
CASSPGTSGGKTQYF
>TRBD1|TRBV11-3|TRBJ2-1|.
TGTGCCAGCAGCTCTTTTAGTGGGGGGGGACAGGGCTCCTACAATGAGCAGTTCTTC
CASSSFSGGGQGSYNEQFF
>.|TRBV6-5|TRBJ1-1|.
TGTGCCAGCAGTCGTCCAGGGACTGAAGCTTTCTTT
CASSRPGTEAFF
>.|TRBV2|TRBJ2-7|.
TGTGCCACAGATCGGAACACCTACGAGCAGTACTTC
CATDRNTYEQYF
>.|TRBV6-5|TRBJ1-2|.
TGTGCCAGCAGGGAGGACGGGAGCTATGGCTACACCTTC
CASREDGSYGYTF
>TRBD1|TRBV7-8|TRBJ2-7|.
TGTGCCAGCAGCTTGCAGGGGGCCTACGAGCAGTACTTC
CASSLQGAYEQYF
>.|TRBV5-6|TRBJ1-1|.
TGTGCCAGCAGCTTAGGGCAGGGGACCATGAACACTGAAGCTTTCTTT
CASSLGQGTMNTEAFF
>TRBD1|TRBV27|TRBJ1-5|medium-sized
TGTGCCAGCAGTTTATCACAGGGGACTCAGCCCCAGCATTTT
CASSLSQGTQPQHF
>.|TRBV19|TRBJ2-3|.
TGTGCCAGTAGTATATCCAGTATCGCAGATACGCAGTATTTT
CASSISSIADTQYF
>.|TRBV11-2|TRBJ2-7|once
TGTGCCAGCAGCTTAGGGGCTCAGGGGAGGTACTTGATCTACGAGCAGTACTTC
CASSLGAQGRYLIYEQYF
>TRBD1|TRBV29-1|TRBJ2-1|.
TGCAGCGTAGGTATGACAGGGATCGGGCAGTTCTTC
CSVGMTGIGQFF
>TRBD1|TRBV10-3|TRBJ1-2|.
TGTGCCATCAGTGGTCCTCCGGGACAGGGAGCCCACTACGGCTACACCTTC
CAISGPPGQGAHYGYTF
>.|TRBV7-2|TRBJ1-6|.
TGTGCCAGCAGCTTAGTAGCCCCCGGGTTAACAGGGCCCGCAAGGACCCTCCACTTT
CASSLVAPGLTGPARTLHF
>.|TRBV6-5|TRBJ2-5|.
TGTGCCACCATAAAGACGGAGACCCAGTACTTC
CATIKTETQYF
>TRBD1|TRBV30|TRBJ1-4|.
TGTGCCTGGAGTCGGGACAGAACTAATGAAAAACTGTTTTTT
CAWSRDRTNEKLFF
>TRBD2|TRBV7-6|TRBJ2-5|.
TGTGCCAGCAGCCAGCGGGGGTCCCAGTACTTC
CASSQRGSQYF
>.|TRBV6-4|TRBJ2-1|.
TGTGCCAGCAGTTCCGCTGGGGGTGGTATCAATGAGCAGTTCTTC
CASSSAGGGINEQFF
>TRBD1|TRBV19|TRBJ2-7|.
TGTGCCAGTAGTATGGTGAGACGTGGGACAGGGGTCGAGCAGTACTTC
CASSMVRRGTGVEQYF
>TRBD1|TRBV25-1|TRBJ1-5|.
TGTGCCAGCCGACAGGGGTCTCAGCCCCAGCATTTT
CASRQGSQPQHF